This T cell receptor beta chain is from a study of beta chain features in type 1 diabetes. This clone was observed a few times. Its target is not known. Each of the CD4+ naive, central memory, regulatory and stem cell-like memory populations was sorted via CD45RO/CCR7/CD25/CD127/CD95/CD27. The sequenced template was cDNA made from the entire isolated RNA. Here immunoSEQ multiplex PCR was the method, and the copy in TCRdb shows in-frame clones only, minus some. The sample consists of over 650,000 clones, 11% to 15% of them appearing once. Study-level results: Shortening that was moderate but significant affected the TCRB CDR3s of Type 1 diabetes patients in all four CD4+ subsets.

Germline CDR1 and CDR2: MNHEY and SVGAGI. This CDR3 has 14 residues. V gave up 5 bases and J gave up 7 bases, with 12 bases separating them. This TCR came from a man between 18 and 35 years old with type 1 diabetes. The specimen sequenced was naive CD4+ T cells from blood. The rearrangement uses TRBV6-5 and TRBJ2-6; no clear D gene. CDR3 protein: CASSPDTAANVLTF. The CDR3 bases are TGTGCCAGCAGTCCTGACACGGCAGCCAACGTCCTGACTTTC.